The clone carrying this T cell receptor beta chain was seen ten or more times. Its antigen is still unknown. The sample belongs to a study of neurological immune-mediated disorders. Study in general: Secondary progressive cases numbered 3 among the roughly 35 multiple sclerosis patients, while the other 31 were relapsing-remitting.

cDNA was made by 5'RACE with 10-nucleotide random UMIs. Using its own MiXCR run on the 5' RACE reads, TCRdb lists one record per CDR3 protein. The sample has about 84,000 distinct CDR3 sequences; around 4.7% are singletons. Time point given: longitudinal time-point 3. From 2 million PBMCs stored at -80 C, the unsorted libraries were generated. Germline V lookup: CDR1 MNHNS, CDR2 SASEGT. The CDR3 loop spans 15 amino acids. The V gene lost 2 bases and the J gene lost 9 bases, with 17 bases spanning the gap. Notes on the study in general: The study found no CDR3 amino acid sequences shared by expanded clones across subjects, suggesting private repertoires in all groups.

The sequencing input was PBMCs. The sequence derives from a woman in her sixties or seventies with multiple sclerosis. This chain connects TRBV6-1 to TRBJ1-5; D is uncertain. Here the CDR3 reads CASSETPSLPGPQHF. Written as DNA, the CDR3 is TGTGCCAGCAGTGAAACCCCCTCCCTGCCGGGGCCCCAGCATTTT.